This T cell receptor beta chain emerged from a study of human T cells and chemical hapten exposure. Noted time point: pre-sensitization, week 0. Regarding treatment: therapeutic diphenylcyclopropenone sensitization with weekly scalp DPC. TCRdb reprocessed the RACE reads with MiXCR, giving one entry per CDR3 protein. In the table there are some 38,000 distinct CDR3 sequences, around 7.6% of which are singletons. CDR3 length: 16 amino acids. Trimming at V came to 1 base and at J to 1 base, leaving 4 bases not matched to a gene. Germline values: CDR1 SGHRS, CDR2 YFSETQ. There are a few counts of this clonotype. What it binds is unknown. Study-level points and caveats: Expanded TCRs showed more large CDR3 clusters than pre-sensitization or healthy control sets.

This clonotype was sampled from a woman in her 50s with alopecia areata. Some clones in this sample may be carry-over from other donors' samples. Specimen: whole blood, collected in connection with sensitization to the hapten diphenylcyclopropenone (DPC). This chain links TRBV5-1 with TRBJ2-3, with TRBD1 matching over 9 bases. The CDR3 sequence: CASSLSRTGGTDTQYF. The DNA for the CDR3 is TGCGCCAGCAGCTTGAGCAGGACAGGGGGCACAGATACGCAGTATTTT.